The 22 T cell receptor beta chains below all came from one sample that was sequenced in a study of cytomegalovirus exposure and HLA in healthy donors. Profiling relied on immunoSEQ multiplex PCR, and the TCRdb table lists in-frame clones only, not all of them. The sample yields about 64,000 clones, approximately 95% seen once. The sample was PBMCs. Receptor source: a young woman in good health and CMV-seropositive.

CDR3 amino acids: CASKTTGAFHEQFF. DNA for the CDR3: TGTGCCAGCAAAACAACGGGAGCTTTTCATGAGCAGTTCTTC. V is TRBV6-1 and J is TRBJ2-1, with D perhaps matching TRBD2 (6 bases). Germline V gene lookup returns CDR1 MNHNS and CDR2 SASEGT. This CDR3 is 14 amino acids long. Trimming left V 7 bases short and J 8 bases short, with 18 bases between.

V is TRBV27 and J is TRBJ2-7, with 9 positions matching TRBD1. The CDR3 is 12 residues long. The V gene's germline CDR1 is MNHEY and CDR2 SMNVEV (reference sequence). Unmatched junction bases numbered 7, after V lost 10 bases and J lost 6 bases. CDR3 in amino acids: CATGPQGAEQYF. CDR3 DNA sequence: TGTGCCACCGGGCCACAGGGGGCCGAGCAGTACTTC.

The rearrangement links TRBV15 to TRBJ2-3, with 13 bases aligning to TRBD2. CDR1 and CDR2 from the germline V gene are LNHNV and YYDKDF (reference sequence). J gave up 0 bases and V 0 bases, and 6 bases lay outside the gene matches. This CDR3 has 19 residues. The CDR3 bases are TGTGCCACCAGCAGAGATTACACTAGCGGGGGGGCTAGCACAGATACGCAGTATTTT. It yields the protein CATSRDYTSGGASTDTQYF. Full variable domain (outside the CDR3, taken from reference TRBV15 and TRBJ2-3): DAMVIQNPRYQVTQFGKPVTLSCSQTLNHNVMYWYQQKSSQAPKLLFHYYDKDFNNEADTPDNFQSRRPNTSFCFLDIRSPGLGDTAMYLCATSRDYTSGGASTDTQYFGPGTRLTVL.

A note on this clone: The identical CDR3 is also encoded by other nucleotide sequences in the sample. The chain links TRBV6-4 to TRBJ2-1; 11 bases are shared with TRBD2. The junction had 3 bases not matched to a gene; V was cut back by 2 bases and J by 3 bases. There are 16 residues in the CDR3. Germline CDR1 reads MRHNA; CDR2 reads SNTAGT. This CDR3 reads CASSDSSGGDYNEQFF. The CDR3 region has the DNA TGTGCCAGCAGTGACAGTAGCGGGGGGGACTACAATGAGCAGTTCTTC.

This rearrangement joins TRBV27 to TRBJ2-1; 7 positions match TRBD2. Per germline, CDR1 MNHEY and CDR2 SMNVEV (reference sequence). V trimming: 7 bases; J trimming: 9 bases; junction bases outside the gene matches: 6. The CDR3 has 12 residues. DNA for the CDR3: TGTGCCAGCAAACTGGGGGGGGTTGAGCAGTTCTTC. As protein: CASKLGGVEQFF.

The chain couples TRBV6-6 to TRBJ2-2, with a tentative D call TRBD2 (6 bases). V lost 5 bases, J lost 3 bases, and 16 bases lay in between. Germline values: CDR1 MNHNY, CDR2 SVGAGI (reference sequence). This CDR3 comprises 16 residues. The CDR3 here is CASSQHGGGDTGELFF. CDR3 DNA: TGTGCCAGCAGTCAACATGGGGGAGGAGACACCGGGGAGCTGTTTTTT.

CDR3 sequence: CASSFTGGYGYTF. CDR3 coding DNA: TGTGCCAGCAGTTTTACAGGGGGCTATGGCTACACCTTC. V and J are TRBV27 and TRBJ1-2; 8 positions agree with TRBD1. V lost 3 bases to trimming and J lost 4 bases; unmatched junction nucleotides: 1. The length of the CDR3 is 13 residues. Germline V gene sequence: CDR1 MNHEY, CDR2 SMNVEV (reference sequence).

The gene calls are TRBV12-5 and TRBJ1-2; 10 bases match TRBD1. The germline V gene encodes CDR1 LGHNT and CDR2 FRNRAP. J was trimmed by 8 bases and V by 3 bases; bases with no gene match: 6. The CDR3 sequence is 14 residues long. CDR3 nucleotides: TGTGCTAGTGGTTTAGACAGGGGGCAACGGGGCTACACCTTC. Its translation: CASGLDRGQRGYTF. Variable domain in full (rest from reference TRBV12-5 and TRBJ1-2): DARVTQTPRHKVTEMGQEVTMRCQPILGHNTVFWYRQTMMQGLELLAYFRNRAPLDDSGMPKDRFSAEMPDATLATLKIQPSEPRDSAVYFCASGLDRGQRGYTFGSGTRLTVV.

CDR3 loop: CASRASPGRDTGELFF. For the CDR3, the DNA is TGTGCCAGCAGGGCTAGCCCCGGGCGGGACACCGGGGAGCTGTTTTTT. The genes are TRBV7-9 and TRBJ2-2; possible D gene TRBD2, 5 bases. The CDR3 is 16 amino acids. Deletions cut 6 bases from V and 3 bases from J, with 17 bases between. Germline loops: CDR1 SEHNR, CDR2 FQNEAQ (reference sequence).

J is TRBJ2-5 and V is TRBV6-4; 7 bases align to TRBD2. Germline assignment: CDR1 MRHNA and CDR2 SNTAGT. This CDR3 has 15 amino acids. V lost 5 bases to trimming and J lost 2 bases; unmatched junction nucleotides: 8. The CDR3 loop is CASSTTAGEQETQYF. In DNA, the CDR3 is TGTGCCAGCAGTACCACCGCGGGAGAGCAAGAGACCCAGTACTTC.

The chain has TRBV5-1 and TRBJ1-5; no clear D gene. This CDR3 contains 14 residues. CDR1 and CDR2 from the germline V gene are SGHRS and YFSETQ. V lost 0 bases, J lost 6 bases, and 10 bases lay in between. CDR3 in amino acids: CASSLGTEGQPQHF. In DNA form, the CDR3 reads TGCGCCAGCAGCTTGGGTACAGAAGGTCAGCCCCAGCATTTT.

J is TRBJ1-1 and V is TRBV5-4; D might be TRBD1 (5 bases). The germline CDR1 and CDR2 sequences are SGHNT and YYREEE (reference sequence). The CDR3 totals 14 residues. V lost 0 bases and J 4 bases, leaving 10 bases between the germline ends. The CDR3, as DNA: TGTGCCAGCAGCTTGGAGATGGGGGGCACTGAAGCTTTCTTT. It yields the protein CASSLEMGGTEAFF.

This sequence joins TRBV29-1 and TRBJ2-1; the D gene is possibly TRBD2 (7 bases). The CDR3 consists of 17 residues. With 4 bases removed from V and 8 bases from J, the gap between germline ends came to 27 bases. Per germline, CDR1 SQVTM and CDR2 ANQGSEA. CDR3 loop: CSVVRWGGTHPGDEQFF. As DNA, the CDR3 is TGCAGCGTTGTTCGATGGGGGGGCACTCACCCCGGCGATGAGCAGTTCTTC.

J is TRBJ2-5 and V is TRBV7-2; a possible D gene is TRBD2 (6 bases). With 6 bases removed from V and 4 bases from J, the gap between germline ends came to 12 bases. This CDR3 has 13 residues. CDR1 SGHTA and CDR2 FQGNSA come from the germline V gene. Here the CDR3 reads CASRLGGVETQYF. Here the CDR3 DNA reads TGTGCCAGCAGACTAGGAGGGGTAGAGACCCAGTACTTC.

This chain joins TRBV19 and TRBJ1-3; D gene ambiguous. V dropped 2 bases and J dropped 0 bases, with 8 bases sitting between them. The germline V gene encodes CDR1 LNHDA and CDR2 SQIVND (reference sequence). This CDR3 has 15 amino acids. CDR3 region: CASSISGSSGNTIYF. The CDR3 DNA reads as TGTGCCAGTAGTATAAGTGGGAGCTCTGGAAACACCATATATTTT.

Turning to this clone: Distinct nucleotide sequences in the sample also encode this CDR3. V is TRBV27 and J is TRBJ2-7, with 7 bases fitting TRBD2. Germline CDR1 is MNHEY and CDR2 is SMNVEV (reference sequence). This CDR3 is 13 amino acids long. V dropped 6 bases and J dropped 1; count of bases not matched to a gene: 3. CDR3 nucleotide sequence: TGTGCCAGCAGCGGCGGGAGTTCCTACGAGCAGTACTTC. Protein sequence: CASSGGSSYEQYF.

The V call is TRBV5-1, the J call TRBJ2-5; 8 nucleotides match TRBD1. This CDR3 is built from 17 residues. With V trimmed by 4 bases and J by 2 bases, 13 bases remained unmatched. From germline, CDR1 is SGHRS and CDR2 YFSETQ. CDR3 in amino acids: CASSPLTGGPLQETQYF. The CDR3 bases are TGCGCCAGCAGCCCCCTTACAGGGGGACCCCTTCAAGAGACCCAGTACTTC.

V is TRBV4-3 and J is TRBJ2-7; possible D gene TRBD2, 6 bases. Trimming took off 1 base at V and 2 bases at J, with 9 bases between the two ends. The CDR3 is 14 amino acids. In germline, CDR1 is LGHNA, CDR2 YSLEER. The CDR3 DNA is TGCGCCAGCAGCCAAGGGGGAGGAGCCTACGAGCAGTACTTC. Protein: CASSQGGGAYEQYF.

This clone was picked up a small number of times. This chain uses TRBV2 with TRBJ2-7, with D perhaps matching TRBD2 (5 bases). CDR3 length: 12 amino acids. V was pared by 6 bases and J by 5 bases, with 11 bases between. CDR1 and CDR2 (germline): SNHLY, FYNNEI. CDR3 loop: CASSPLVHEQYF. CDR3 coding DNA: TGTGCCAGCAGCCCACTAGTTCACGAGCAGTACTTC.

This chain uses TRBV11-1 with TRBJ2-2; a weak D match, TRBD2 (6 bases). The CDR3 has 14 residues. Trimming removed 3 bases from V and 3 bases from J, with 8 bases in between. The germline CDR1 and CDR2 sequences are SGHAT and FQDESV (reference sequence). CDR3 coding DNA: TGTGCCAGCAGCTTGCGGGGAGACACCGGGGAGCTGTTTTTT. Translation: CASSLRGDTGELFF.

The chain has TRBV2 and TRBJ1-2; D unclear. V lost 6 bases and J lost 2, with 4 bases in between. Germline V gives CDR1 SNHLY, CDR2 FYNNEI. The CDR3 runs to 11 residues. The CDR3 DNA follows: TGTGCCAGCAGATCAAACTATGGCTACACCTTC. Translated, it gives CASRSNYGYTF.

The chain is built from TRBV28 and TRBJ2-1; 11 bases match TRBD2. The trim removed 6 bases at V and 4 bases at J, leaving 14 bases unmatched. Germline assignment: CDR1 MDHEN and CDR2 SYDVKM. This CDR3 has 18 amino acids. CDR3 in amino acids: CASRDTSGSFGRYNEQFF. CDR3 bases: TGTGCCAGCAGAGATACTAGCGGGAGCTTCGGTCGGTACAATGAGCAGTTCTTC.